These T cell receptor beta chains were read from a single sample in a study of shared T cell receptors in the human thymus. The data were produced by immunoSEQ multiplex PCR, yet TCRdb's version contains in-frame clones alone and is incomplete. Among 500,000 to 750,000 clones, around 87% were seen once, and the ten largest hold 0.0095% to 0.013%. In addition, the sample was reused for a study of human thymus T cells.

Sample: thymocytes. Receptor source: a boy in the first two years of life with a congenital heart defect. Each CDR3 is given with its conserved first and last residue. Fields, in order: clone size, J gene, D gene, V gene, CDR3 DNA, CDR3 protein. A D gene is named only where the DNA matches it firmly. Expanded clones are given a class, and other clones once, few, many or no size at all.

NA,TRBJ1-2,TRBD1,TRBV7-3,TGTGCCAGCAGCTCTATGCCCGGACAGGGACATGGCTACACCTTC,CASSSMPGQGHGYTF
NA,TRBJ2-7,TRBD2,TRBV9,TGTGCCAGCAGCGTCGGTAGCGGGCTTAGCTCCTACGAGCAGTACTTC,CASSVGSGLSSYEQYF
NA,TRBJ2-1,NA,TRBV20-1,TGCAGTGCTCGGACTATTAATGAGCAGTTCTTC,CSARTINEQFF
NA,TRBJ2-5,TRBD1,TRBV6-5,TGTGCCAGCAGTCCATCACAGGGGAGAGAGACCCAGTACTTC,CASSPSQGRETQYF
few,TRBJ1-5,TRBD1,TRBV12-5,TGTGCTAGTGGTTTGGCGGGACAGGGGGTGAATCAGCCCCAGCATTTT,CASGLAGQGVNQPQHF
NA,TRBJ1-5,NA,TRBV6-1,TGTGCCAGCAGTGAAAGGGGGAGGGAACAGCCCCAGCATTTT,CASSERGREQPQHF
NA,TRBJ2-7,TRBD1,TRBV6-4,TGTGCCAGCAAAGGACAGGCAGAGCAGTACTTC,CASKGQAEQYF
NA,TRBJ2-7,NA,TRBV6-1,TGTGCCAGCAGTGAAATCCCCTCTCTATCAAGCGGTAGTCCTTACGAGCAGTACTTC,CASSEIPSLSSGSPYEQYF
NA,TRBJ2-1,TRBD1,TRBV9,TGTGCCAGCAGCGTAGGACAGGGGAACAAAGAGGGGCAGTTCTTC,CASSVGQGNKEGQFF
NA,TRBJ2-3,NA,TRBV7-2,TGTGCCAGCAGCGACAATTTTAGCACAGATACGCAGTATTTT,CASSDNFSTDTQYF
once,TRBJ1-1,TRBD1,TRBV5-4,TGTGCCAGCAGCCGACAGGGGGCCCCGCGGAACACTGAAGCTTTCTTT,CASSRQGAPRNTEAFF
once,TRBJ1-2,NA,TRBV6-5,TGTGCCAGCAGTTCCAACTGGTATGGCTACACCTTC,CASSSNWYGYTF
NA,TRBJ2-5,NA,TRBV5-1,TGCGCCAGCAGCTGGAAGATTACAGAAGGGACCCAGTACTTC,CASSWKITEGTQYF
once,TRBJ2-1,NA,TRBV7-9,TGTGCCAGCGCGACCCCCTCCGGGACACCCCCGCCCGAGTTCTTC,CASATPSGTPPPEFF
few,TRBJ2-3,TRBD2,TRBV29-1,TGCAGCGGGATAAGCGGGAGGGCCTTCACGCAGTATTTT,CSGISGRAFTQYF
NA,TRBJ2-5,TRBD1,TRBV6-1,TGTGCCAGCAGTGATCAGGGACAGAGCCAAGAGACCCAGTACTTC,CASSDQGQSQETQYF
NA,TRBJ2-7,NA,TRBV21-1,TGTGCCAGCAGCAAATTAGCGGGAGTGGACGAGCAGTACTTC,CASSKLAGVDEQYF
few,TRBJ2-3,NA,TRBV21-1,TGTGCCAGCAGAAAGGCCGTGGGAGCAGATACGCAGTATTTT,CASRKAVGADTQYF
NA,TRBJ2-3,NA,TRBV14,TGTGCCAGCAGCTGTCTAGCCCCCGGCACAGATACGCAGTATTTT,CASSCLAPGTDTQYF
NA,TRBJ2-7,NA,TRBV28,TGTGCCAGCAGTTTGCTGGCAGGTCTCCCCTACGAGCAGTACTTC,CASSLLAGLPYEQYF
NA,TRBJ1-1,NA,TRBV21-1,TGTGCCAGCAGCGCCATGGGGGACAGGAAATGGACTGAAGCTTTCTTT,CASSAMGDRKWTEAFF
NA,TRBJ2-7,NA,TRBV10-3,TGTGCCATCAACGACAGGCTTAGCTCCTACGAGCAGTACTTC,CAINDRLSSYEQYF
NA,TRBJ1-5,NA,TRBV15,TGTGCCACCAGCAGTGGTTCAGGGGAGAGCAATCAGCCCCAGCATTTT,CATSSGSGESNQPQHF
NA,TRBJ2-5,TRBD2,TRBV2,TGTGCCAGCAGTGAAGAGGGACTAGCGGGAGGGGTAAGAGAGACCCAGTACTTC,CASSEEGLAGGVRETQYF
NA,TRBJ2-7,TRBD2,TRBV5-6,TGTGCCAGCAGCTCACTCGGGAGGGCCCACGAGCAGTACTTC,CASSSLGRAHEQYF
NA,TRBJ2-1,NA,TRBV4-3,TGCGCCAGCAGCCGGAAGACTGGGAGCTCCTACAATGAGCAGTTCTTC,CASSRKTGSSYNEQFF
NA,TRBJ1-1,TRBD1,TRBV7-9,TGTGCCAGCAGCTCCCAGGGGGCTGTCACTGAAGCTTTCTTT,CASSSQGAVTEAFF
NA,TRBJ1-1,NA,TRBV19,TGTGCCAGTAGTTTGAGACAGGCCTCCTCTGTGGGGATGAACACTGAAGCTTTCTTT,CASSLRQASSVGMNTEAFF
NA,TRBJ2-7,TRBD2,TRBV27,TGTGCCAGCAGTTCCCTAGCGGGGGAGCGCGAGCAGTACTTC,CASSSLAGEREQYF
NA,TRBJ1-5,TRBD1,TRBV19,TGTGCCAGTAGTACCTCCGGGACAGGGGGCGAAAATCAGCCCCAGCATTTT,CASSTSGTGGENQPQHF
NA,TRBJ2-7,NA,TRBV6-5,TGTGCCAGCTCAAGGGCAGGCGGGCCAGAGCAGTACTTC,CASSRAGGPEQYF
NA,TRBJ2-3,NA,TRBV21-1,TGTGCCAGCGGGAGACTAGCGGCCCGAGATACGCAGTATTTT,CASGRLAARDTQYF
NA,TRBJ2-1,NA,TRBV5-1,TGCGCCAGCAGCCCGAAGGACACTAACAATGAGCAGTTCTTC,CASSPKDTNNEQFF